This TCR beta chain was sequenced in a study of T cell responses to AZD1222 COVID-19 vaccine. Assay: immunoSEQ multiplex PCR; the TCRdb copy retains only in-frame clones and omits some. Seen here are tens of thousands of clones, 65% to 85% observed once, and the top ten hold 20% to 30%. The ends lost 10 bases at V and 6 bases at J; junction bases unmatched: 6. The CDR3 length is 13 residues. The germline CDR1 and CDR2 sequences are MNHEY and SVGAGI. The sequenced sample was peripheral blood, obtained 28 days after the second AZD1222 dose. The TCR originated in an adult who received the AZD1222 COVID-19 vaccine. The V gene is TRBV6-5, the J gene TRBJ2-1; TRBD1 aligns across 10 bases. This chain's CDR3 is CATGTGVSNEQFF. The CDR3 nucleotides are TGTGCCACCGGGACAGGGGTTAGCAATGAGCAGTTCTTC.